This T cell receptor (beta chain) came from a study of Graves' ophthalmopathy and Graves' hyperthyroidism. Each donor who had ophthalmopathy showed moderate-to-severe activity, a CAS of ≥3, a NOSPECS of ≥4, and a duration under 3 months. Additional autoimmune diseases, uncontrolled infections, pregnancy or lactation disqualified patients. As the template, RNA transcripts were used to amplify TCR beta CDR3 regions. RT-PCR with HTBI primers came first, then second-round multiplex PCR. TCRdb reanalysed the multiplex PCR reads using MiXCR and keeps one entry per CDR3 protein. The sample shows more than 550,000 distinct CDR3 sequences, over 40% of them seen only once. This clonotype appeared many times. The V end lost 3 bases, the J end lost 6 bases, and 8 bases lay between the germline ends. Germline loops: CDR1 LNHDA, CDR2 SQIVND (reference sequence). The CDR3 covers 12 residues.

Sample: peripheral blood. The chain combines TRBV19 with TRBJ1-1, with TRBD1 as a possible D gene (5 bases). This TCR came from an adult man with Graves' ophthalmopathy. In nucleotides, the CDR3 is TGTGCCAGTAGTATTGGGGGATCTGAAGCTTTCTTT. It translates to CASSIGGSEAFF.